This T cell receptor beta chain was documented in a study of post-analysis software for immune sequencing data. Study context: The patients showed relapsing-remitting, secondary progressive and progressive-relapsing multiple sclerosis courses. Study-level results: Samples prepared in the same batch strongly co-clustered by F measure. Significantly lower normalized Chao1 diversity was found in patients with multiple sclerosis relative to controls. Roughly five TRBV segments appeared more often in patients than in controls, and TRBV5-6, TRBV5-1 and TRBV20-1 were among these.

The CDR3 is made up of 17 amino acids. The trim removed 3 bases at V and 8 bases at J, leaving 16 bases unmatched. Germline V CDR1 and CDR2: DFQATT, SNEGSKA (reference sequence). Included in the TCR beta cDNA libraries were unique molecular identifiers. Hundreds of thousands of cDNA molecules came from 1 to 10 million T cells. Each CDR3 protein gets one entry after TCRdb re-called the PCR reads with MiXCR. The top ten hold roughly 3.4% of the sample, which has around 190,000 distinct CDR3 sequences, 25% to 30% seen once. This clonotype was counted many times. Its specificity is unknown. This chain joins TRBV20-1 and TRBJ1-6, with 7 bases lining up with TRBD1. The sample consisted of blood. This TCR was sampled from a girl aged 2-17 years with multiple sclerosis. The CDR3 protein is CSASLLPTGIRDSPLHF. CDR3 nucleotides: TGCAGTGCTAGTCTTCTCCCGACAGGGATTCGGGATTCACCCCTCCACTTT.